These 14 T cell receptor beta chains share one sample of origin, sequenced in a study of blood T cell repertoires in COVID-19. The data were produced by immunoSEQ multiplex PCR, yet TCRdb's version contains in-frame clones alone and is incomplete. The repertoire holds 130,000 to 150,000 clones, with roughly nine tenths as singletons. The sequenced sample was PBMCs or T cells enriched from blood (not recorded which). Receptors originate from a woman between 40 and 50 years old who had been exposed to COVID-19.

The rearrangement joins TRBV19 to TRBJ2-2; D unclear. The CDR3 is 15 amino acids. The V gene's germline CDR1 is LNHDA and CDR2 SQIVND (reference sequence). The V gene lost 5 bases and the J gene lost 0 bases, with 10 bases spanning the gap. The CDR3 protein is CASSSLTTNTGELFF. As DNA, the CDR3 is TGTGCCAGTAGTTCCCTAACGACGAACACCGGGGAGCTGTTTTTT.

The chain recombines TRBV24-1 with TRBJ2-1; D is uncertain. V lost 3 bases and J 6 bases, leaving 14 bases between the germline ends. Germline CDR1 and CDR2: KGHDR and SFDVKD. CDR3 length: 15 residues. CDR3: CATSDTSFHSNEQFF. The CDR3 nucleotides read TGTGCCACCAGTGATACCAGTTTTCATTCCAATGAGCAGTTCTTC.

The chain recombines TRBV21-1 with TRBJ2-7; no check of the table's D call, TRBD1, against the DNA was made. TRBV21-1 is deemed a pseudogene. CDR3 length: 17 residues. Here the CDR3 reads CASSKVGRQDGSYEQYF. DNA for the CDR3: TGTGCCAGCAGCAAAGTAGGTAGGCAGGATGGCTCCTACGAGCAGTACTTC.

V and J are TRBV5-1 and TRBJ1-1, with TRBD1 matching 7 bases. V gave up 0 bases and J gave up 4 bases; unmatched junction bases: 6. Germline CDR1 and CDR2: SGHRS and YFSETQ. The CDR3 has 15 residues. The CDR3 region is CASSLEGGDGTEAFF. Written as DNA, the CDR3 is TGCGCCAGCAGCTTGGAAGGGGGCGACGGCACTGAAGCTTTCTTT.

The CDR3, as DNA: TGTGCCAGCAGCCCACTCAGCACAGATACGCAGTATTTT. Protein sequence: CASSPLSTDTQYF. The chain has TRBV6-2 or TRBV6-3 and TRBJ2-3; D gene unclear. The germline CDR1 and CDR2 sequences are MNHEY and SVGEGT. The length of the CDR3 is 13 residues. Trimming cost V 6 bases and J 0 bases, with 7 bases left between them.

This chain links TRBV19 with TRBJ1-1, with D possibly matching TRBD1 (5 bases). Trimming shortened V by 5 bases and J by 5 bases, and 15 bases separated the two germline ends. CDR1 and CDR2 (germline): LNHDA, SQIVND (reference sequence). This CDR3 is 14 amino acids long. The CDR3 nucleotides read TGTGCCAGTAGTCCCCCGGGGGGTGGGACTGAAGCTTTCTTT. The encoded protein is CASSPPGGGTEAFF.

This chain uses TRBV6-2 or TRBV6-3 with TRBJ1-1, with D maybe TRBD1 (6 bases). This CDR3 is built from 16 residues. Per germline, CDR1 MNHEY and CDR2 SVGEGT. V lost 5 bases and J 1 base, leaving 17 bases between the germline ends. CDR3 sequence (DNA): TGTGCCAGCAGTAAGGATCACAGGGTGGCGAACACTGAAGCTTTCTTT. This translates into CASSKDHRVANTEAFF.

The rearrangement uses TRBV19 and TRBJ1-1; 7 nucleotides agree with TRBD1. Germline V gene data show CDR1 as LNHDA and CDR2 as SQIVND (reference sequence). This CDR3 has 16 amino acids. V dropped 1 base and J dropped 2; count of bases not matched to a gene: 7. The CDR3 DNA sequence: TGTGCCAGTAGTATAGGAGGGGGCAGGGGAAACACTGAAGCTTTCTTT. It encodes CASSIGGGRGNTEAFF.

The chain uses TRBV19 and TRBJ2-3; weak D call: TRBD1 (6 bases). The germline V gene has CDR1 LNHDA and CDR2 SQIVND (reference sequence). This CDR3 region has 15 residues. Trimming stripped 4 bases from V and 5 bases from J, with 16 bases between. The DNA for the CDR3 is TGTGCCAGTAGTAAAGGACAGTTCAGTGGAGATACGCAGTATTTT. It translates to CASSKGQFSGDTQYF.

This rearrangement joins TRBV4-1 to TRBJ2-7, with 7 bases identical to TRBD1. CDR3 length: 15 residues. V gave up 0 bases and J gave up 5 bases; unmatched junction bases: 7. The V gene's germline CDR1 is MGHRA and CDR2 YSYEKL. The CDR3 reads CASSQDPTGFDEQYF. CDR3 sequence (DNA): TGCGCCAGCAGCCAAGACCCGACAGGGTTCGACGAGCAGTACTTC.

This clone has just one count. This sequence joins TRBV6-6 and TRBJ1-1; D remains unclear. The germline V gene encodes CDR1 MNHNY and CDR2 SVGAGI (reference sequence). Trimming removed 5 bases at V and 5 bases at J, with 24 bases between. CDR3 length: 17 amino acids. CDR3 amino acids: CASSPYPGKNSGTEAFF. Written as DNA, the CDR3 is TGTGCCAGCAGTCCATATCCCGGGAAAAATTCGGGGACTGAAGCTTTCTTT.

This clone was picked up one time. The rearrangement links TRBV4-3 to TRBJ1-4, with D tentatively TRBD1 (5 bases). Germline V gives CDR1 LGHNA, CDR2 YSLEER. The V and J ends lost 4 bases and 2 bases respectively, with 11 bases between them. The CDR3 contains 15 residues. The CDR3 bases are TGCGCCAGCAGCCCCCGGGGGGGGACTAATGAAAAACTGTTTTTT. It codes for CASSPRGGTNEKLFF.

This chain links TRBV5-1 with TRBJ2-1; D not resolved. This CDR3 comprises 12 residues. Per germline, CDR1 SGHRS and CDR2 YFSETQ. Trimming left V 0 bases short and J 7 bases short, with 5 bases between. The CDR3 DNA follows: TGCGCCAGCAGCTTGGGTCTTAATGAGCAGTTCTTC. Amino acid sequence: CASSLGLNEQFF.

The chain has TRBV6-5 and TRBJ2-7, with TRBD1 as a possible D gene (6 bases). This CDR3 comprises 15 residues. Trimming shortened V by 0 bases and J by 1 base, and 10 bases separated the two germline ends. Germline CDR1 and CDR2: MNHEY and SVGAGI. CDR3 in amino acids: CASSYSRGQSYEQYF. CDR3 nucleotides: TGTGCCAGCAGTTACTCGAGAGGACAGTCCTACGAGCAGTACTTC.